This TCR beta chain was sequenced in a study of cytomegalovirus exposure and HLA in healthy donors. The CDR3 extends over 16 amino acids. CDR1 is MNHEY, CDR2 SMNVEV, per germline (reference sequence). With 5 bases removed from V and 4 bases from J, the gap between germline ends came to 17 bases. PCR amplification relied on 60 Vbeta primers (plus 13 Jbeta primers). Libraries were prepared by immunoSEQ multiplex PCR; TCRdb keeps only in-frame clonotypes and omits some of them. The specimen's table records about 110,000 clones. The chain links TRBV27 to TRBJ2-2, with a tentative D call TRBD2 (6 bases). The sample taken for sequencing was PBMCs. This TCR was recovered from a man aged 18-30 years in good health and CMV-seronegative. Here the CDR3 DNA reads TGTGCCAGCAGTCCCCTAGGAGGGTCCTTCACCGGGGAGCTGTTTTTT. It specifies CASSPLGGSFTGELFF.